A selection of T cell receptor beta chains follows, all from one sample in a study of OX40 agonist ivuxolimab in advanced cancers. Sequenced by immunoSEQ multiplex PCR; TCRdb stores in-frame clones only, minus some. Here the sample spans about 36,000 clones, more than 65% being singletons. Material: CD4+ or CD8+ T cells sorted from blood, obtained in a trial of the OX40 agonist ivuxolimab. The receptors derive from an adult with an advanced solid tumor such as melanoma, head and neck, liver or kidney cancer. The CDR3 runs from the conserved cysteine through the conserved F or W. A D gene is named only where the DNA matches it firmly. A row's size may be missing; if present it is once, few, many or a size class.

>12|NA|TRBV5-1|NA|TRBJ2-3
TGCGCCAGCTCTTCTAGCACAGATACGCAGTATTTT
CASSSSTDTQYF
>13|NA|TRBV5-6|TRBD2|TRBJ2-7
TGTGCCAGCAGCTTAGGGGAGGGGTACGAGCAGTACTTC
CASSLGEGYEQYF
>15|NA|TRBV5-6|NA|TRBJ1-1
TGTGCCAGCAGCCTCCTGACATCTATGAACACTGAAGCTTTCTTT
CASSLLTSMNTEAFF
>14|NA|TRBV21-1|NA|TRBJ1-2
TGTGCCAGCAGCAAAGAGGGAAGGGGAAATGGCTACACCTTC
CASSKEGRGNGYTF
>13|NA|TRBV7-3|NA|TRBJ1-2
TGTGCCAGCAGCCCCTCCCCTTGGGATGGCTACACCTTC
CASSPSPWDGYTF
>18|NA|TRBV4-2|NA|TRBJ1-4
TGTGCCAGCAGCCAAGAACCCTTGGGGGGGGTCGGTGATGAAAAACTGTTTTTT
CASSQEPLGGVGDEKLFF
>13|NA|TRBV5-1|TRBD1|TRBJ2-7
TGCGCCAGCAGCCCGGACAGGGTGGGCGAGCAGTACTTC
CASSPDRVGEQYF
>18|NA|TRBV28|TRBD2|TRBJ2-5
TGTGCCAGCAGTTTACTCGGGACTAGCGGGGGGATCCAAGAGACCCAGTACTTC
CASSLLGTSGGIQETQYF
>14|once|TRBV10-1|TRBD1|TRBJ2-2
TGCGCCAGCAGCCGGGACAGATACACCGGGGAGCTGTTTTTT
CASSRDRYTGELFF
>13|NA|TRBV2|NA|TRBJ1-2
TGTGCCAGCAGCTACAGCCCCGAGCGGGGCTACACCTTC
CASSYSPERGYTF
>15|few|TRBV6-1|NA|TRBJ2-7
TGTGCCAGCAGTGAATTTAGCCGAGGCATATTCGAGCAGTACTTC
CASSEFSRGIFEQYF
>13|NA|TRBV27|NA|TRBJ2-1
TGTGCCAGCAGTCCGGGACTCAACAATGAGCAGTTCTTC
CASSPGLNNEQFF
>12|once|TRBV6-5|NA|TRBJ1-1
TGTGCCAGCAGGCAGGGTTTGACTGAAGCTTTCTTT
CASRQGLTEAFF
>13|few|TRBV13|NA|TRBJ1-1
TGTGCCAGCAGCCCAGAGGGGAACACTGAAGCTTTCTTT
CASSPEGNTEAFF
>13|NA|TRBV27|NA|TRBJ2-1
TGTGCCAGCAGTGTCACTAATTACAATGAGCAGTTCTTC
CASSVTNYNEQFF
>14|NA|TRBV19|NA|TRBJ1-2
TGTGCCAGTAGTCCGGACACGTCTAACTATGGCTACACCTTC
CASSPDTSNYGYTF
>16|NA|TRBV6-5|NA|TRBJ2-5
TGTGCCAGCAGTTACTACCGAGGGACTGTCCAAGAGACCCAGTACTTC
CASSYYRGTVQETQYF
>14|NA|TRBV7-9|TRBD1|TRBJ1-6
TGTGCCAGCCAAGCCGGGACAGGGGGTTCACCCCTCCACTTT
CASQAGTGGSPLHF
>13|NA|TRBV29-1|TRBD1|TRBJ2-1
TGCAGCGTCGGGACAGGGATGGACAATGAGCAGTTCTTC
CSVGTGMDNEQFF
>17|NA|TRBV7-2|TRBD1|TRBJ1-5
TGTGCCAGCAGTCCGGGGACAGGGGTACAGATAGGACAGCCCCAGCATTTT
CASSPGTGVQIGQPQHF
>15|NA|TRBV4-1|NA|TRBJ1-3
TGCGCCAGCACCAAAATGGGGGTATCTGGAAACACCATATATTTT
CASTKMGVSGNTIYF
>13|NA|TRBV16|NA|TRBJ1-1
TGTGCCAGCAGCCAATACTGGGGCACTGAAGCTTTCTTT
CASSQYWGTEAFF
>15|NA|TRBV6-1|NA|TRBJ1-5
TGTGCCAGCAGTGAAGTAAGGGTTTCGGGTCAGCCCCAGCATTTT
CASSEVRVSGQPQHF
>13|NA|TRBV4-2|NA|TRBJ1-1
TGTGCCAGCAGCCTCTTCCGGGGCGCTGAAGCTTTCTTT
CASSLFRGAEAFF
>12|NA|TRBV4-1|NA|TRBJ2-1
TGCGCCAGCAGCTTAGGGCCTTCTGAGCAGTTCTTC
CASSLGPSEQFF
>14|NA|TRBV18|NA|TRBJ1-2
TGTGCCAGCTCACCACCCAGGGAGAAATATGGCTACACCTTC
CASSPPREKYGYTF
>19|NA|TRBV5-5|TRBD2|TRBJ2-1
TGTGCCAGCAGCTACTCCCCGGGACTAGCGGGGGGGCCACACAATGAGCAGTTCTTC
CASSYSPGLAGGPHNEQFF
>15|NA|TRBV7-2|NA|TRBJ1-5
TGTGCCAGCAGCTTCCGGGACATTTATAATCAGCCCCAGCATTTT
CASSFRDIYNQPQHF
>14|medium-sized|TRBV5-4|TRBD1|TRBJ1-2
TGTGCCAGCACCCCCACAGGGGAAGGCTATGGCTACACCTTC
CASTPTGEGYGYTF
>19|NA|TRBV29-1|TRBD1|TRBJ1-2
TGCAGCGTTCACCCCCTAAAATCCCTTCAAACTCAGGGGGACTATGGCTACACCTTC
CSVHPLKSLQTQGDYGYTF
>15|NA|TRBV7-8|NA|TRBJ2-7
TGTGCCAGCAGCCTCAGGGTGGCAGGCTTCCACGAGCAGTACTTC
CASSLRVAGFHEQYF
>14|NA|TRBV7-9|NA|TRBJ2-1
TGTGCCAGCAGCCTAACAGGTTCCTACAATGAGCAGTTCTTC
CASSLTGSYNEQFF
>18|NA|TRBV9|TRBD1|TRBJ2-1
TGTGCCAGCAGCGTAGTAGTAGGACAGGTGAGCTCCTACAATGAGCAGTTCTTC
CASSVVVGQVSSYNEQFF
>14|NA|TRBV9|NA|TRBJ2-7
TGTGCCAGCAGCGTATCTACCTACTCCTACGAGCAGTACTTC
CASSVSTYSYEQYF
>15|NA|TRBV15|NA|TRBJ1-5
TGTGCCACCAGCAGAGAAGCAGCTAGCAATCAGCCCCAGCATTTT
CATSREAASNQPQHF
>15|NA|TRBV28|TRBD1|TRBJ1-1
TGTGCCAGCAGTCGGAGGACAGGCATGAACACTGAAGCTTTCTTT
CASSRRTGMNTEAFF
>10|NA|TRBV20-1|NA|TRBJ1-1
TGCAGTGCTAGAGGTACTGAAGCTTTCTTT
CSARGTEAFF
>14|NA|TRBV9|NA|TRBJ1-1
TGTGCCAGCAGCGCCCAGACAGGGAACACTGAAGCTTTCTTT
CASSAQTGNTEAFF
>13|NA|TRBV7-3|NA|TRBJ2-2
TGTGCCAGCAGCTTAGGTGGCGCCGGGGAGCTGTTTTTT
CASSLGGAGELFF
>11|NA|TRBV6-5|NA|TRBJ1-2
TGTGCCAGCAGCCCAGGGGCTGGCTACACCTTC
CASSPGAGYTF
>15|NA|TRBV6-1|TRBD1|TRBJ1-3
TGTGCCAGCAAAGGGGGCATCTCATCTGGAAACACCATATATTTT
CASKGGISSGNTIYF
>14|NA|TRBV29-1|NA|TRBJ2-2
TGCAGCGTTGACTCGGAACTGAACACCGGGGAGCTGTTTTTT
CSVDSELNTGELFF
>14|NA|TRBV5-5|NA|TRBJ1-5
TGTGCCAGCAGCTTCGGGGTTGGCAATCAGCCCCAGCATTTT
CASSFGVGNQPQHF
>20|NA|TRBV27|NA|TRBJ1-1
TGTGCCAGCAGTTTAGTAGTCTTATGGGCAGACTACAAAATGAACACTGAAGCTTTCTTT
CASSLVVLWADYKMNTEAFF